The clone carrying this T cell receptor beta chain was seen more than once but under ten times. What it binds is unknown. There are 17 residues in the CDR3. Germline assignment: CDR1 GTSNPN and CDR2 SVGIG (reference sequence). Trimming cost V 5 bases and J 3 bases; bases outside gene matches: 9. This specimen comes from a study of human T cells and chemical hapten exposure. Turning to the study itself: Patients were given diphenylcyclopropenone on the scalp weekly across the approximately 25-week study.

Specified time point: pre-sensitization, week 0. The treatment here: therapeutic diphenylcyclopropenone sensitization with weekly scalp DPC. General observations from the study: TCRs above 1 in 1000 frequency stayed constant with DPC sensitization.

How the authors handled the data: Ranging from roughly 23,224 to 750,000, TCR counts per sample had a median value of roughly 96,000. One entry per CDR3 protein results from TCRdb running MiXCR on the RACE reads. The V and J calls come from TCRdb's annotation, not from the publication. The sample lists some 60,000 distinct CDR3 sequences, about 11% seen once, with 4% in the top ten. This sample comprised whole blood, obtained in connection with sensitization to the hapten diphenylcyclopropenone (DPC). This chain links TRBV30 with TRBJ2-1; TRBD2 matches 14 bases. This sequence was found in a woman in her 40s with alopecia areata. Some clones in this sample may be carry-over from other donors' samples. The CDR3 region is CAWRGLAGVINYNEQFF. Written as DNA, the CDR3 is TGTGCCTGGCGGGGACTAGCGGGGGTCATAAACTACAATGAGCAGTTCTTC. The whole variable domain, remainder taken from reference TRBV30 and TRBJ2-1, is SQTIHQWPATLVQPVGSPLSLECTVEGTSNPNLYWYRQAAGRGLQLLFYSVGIGQISSEVPQNLSASRPQDRQFILSSKKLLLSDSGFYLCAWRGLAGVINYNEQFFGPGTRLTVL.